Presented here are 7 T cell receptor beta chains from one specimen sequenced in a study of a mutant IDH1 vaccine in newly diagnosed glioma. Using immunoSEQ multiplex PCR, the repertoire was profiled, and TCRdb retains in-frame clones only, with some absent. The sample consists of around 120,000 clones, around four fifths of them appearing once. These receptors' targets are unknown. Described time point: week 11, during vaccination. Doses comprised 300 ug of mutant IDH1 20-mer peptide each, plus topical imiquimod. Sequencing used PBMCs, obtained from a glioma patient whose treatment included an IDH1 peptide vaccine. The receptors were gathered from a man in his forties or fifties with glioma.

The chain links TRBV11-2 to TRBJ2-5, with TRBD2 as a possible D gene (5 bases). In germline, CDR1 is SGHAT, CDR2 FQNNGV. The CDR3 sequence is 14 residues long. The V and J ends lost 5 bases and 6 bases respectively, with 16 bases between them. The CDR3 protein is CASSLEGLKKTQYF. DNA for the CDR3: TGTGCCAGCAGCCTTGAGGGCCTTAAGAAGACCCAGTACTTC.

The chain joins TRBV10-3 to TRBJ2-3; no reliable D call. The germline gives CDR1 ENHRY, CDR2 SYGVKD. Trimming removed 4 bases at V and 2 bases at J, with 7 bases between. The CDR3 has 13 amino acids. The CDR3 DNA follows: TGTGCCATCAGTGCCACGGACACAGATACGCAGTATTTT. Protein product: CAISATDTDTQYF.

The chain employs TRBV28 and TRBJ2-1; 8 bases map to TRBD2. The CDR3 loop spans 15 amino acids. Germline V gene lookup returns CDR1 MDHEN and CDR2 SYDVKM. The V segment lost 6 bases and the J segment 9 bases; nucleotides outside the gene matches: 13. The CDR3 region is CASSLEPGTRSEQFF. The CDR3 coding sequence is TGTGCCAGCAGCCTAGAACCCGGGACTAGGTCTGAGCAGTTCTTC. Complete variable domain (other parts from reference TRBV28 and TRBJ2-1): DVKVTQSSRYLVKRTGEKVFLECVQDMDHENMFWYRQDPGLGLRLIYFSYDVKMKEKGDIPEGYSVSREKKERFSLILESASTNQTSMYLCASSLEPGTRSEQFFGPGTRLTVL.

The chain joins TRBV6-1 to TRBJ2-7; D ambiguous. This CDR3 is 13 amino acids long. CDR1 MNHNS and CDR2 SASEGT come from the germline V gene. Trimming took 3 bases from V and 7 from J, leaving 13 bases between them. The CDR3 spells CASSDFPVGEQYF. CDR3 nucleotides: TGTGCCAGCAGTGATTTTCCGGTGGGGGAGCAGTACTTC.

The chain joins TRBV5-5 to TRBJ1-2; TRBD1 agrees at 8 bases. V gave up 4 bases and J gave up 0 bases; unmatched junction bases: 8. CDR1 SGHKS and CDR2 YYEKEE come from the germline V gene (reference sequence). This CDR3 comprises 16 residues. The CDR3 nucleotides are TGTGCCAGCAGCCCCGGGACAGGTGAAGCTAACTATGGCTACACCTTC. This translates into CASSPGTGEANYGYTF.

This clone appeared a few times. CDR3 nucleotide sequence: TGTGCCAGCACTAACCTCAGTGCTAACTATGGCTACACCTTC. Protein sequence: CASTNLSANYGYTF. This chain links TRBV28 with TRBJ1-2, with D unresolved. Trimming shortened V by 7 bases and J by 0 bases, and 12 bases separated the two germline ends. Per the germline V gene, CDR1 is MDHEN and CDR2 is SYDVKM. The CDR3 extends over 14 amino acids.

V usage is TRBV7-8 and J usage is TRBJ2-7; D call uncertain. V was shortened by 5 bases and J by 3 bases, with 14 bases between the two germline ends. The CDR3 covers 14 residues. The V gene's germline CDR1 is SGHVS and CDR2 FQNEAQ. CDR3 in amino acids: CASSGLLSGYEQYF. CDR3 nucleotide sequence: TGTGCCAGCAGCGGGTTGTTGTCGGGCTACGAGCAGTACTTC. The full variable domain, in which reference TRBV7-8 and TRBJ2-7 provide the parts outside the CDR3, is GAGVSQSPRYKVAKRGQDVALRCDPISGHVSLFWYQQALGQGPEFLTYFQNEAQLDKSGLPSDRFFAERPEGSVSTLKIQRTQQEDSAVYLCASSGLLSGYEQYFGPGTRLTVT.